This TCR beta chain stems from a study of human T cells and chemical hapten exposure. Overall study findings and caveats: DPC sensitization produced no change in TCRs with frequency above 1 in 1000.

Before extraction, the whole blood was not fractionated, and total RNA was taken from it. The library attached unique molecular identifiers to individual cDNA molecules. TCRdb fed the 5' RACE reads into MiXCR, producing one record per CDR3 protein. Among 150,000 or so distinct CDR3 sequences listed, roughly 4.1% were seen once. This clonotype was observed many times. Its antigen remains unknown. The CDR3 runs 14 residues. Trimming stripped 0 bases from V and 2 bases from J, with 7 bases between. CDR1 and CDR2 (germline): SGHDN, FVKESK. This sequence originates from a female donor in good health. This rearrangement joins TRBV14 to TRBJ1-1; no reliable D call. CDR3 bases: TGTGCCAGCAGCCAAGATTGGGGTAACACTGAAGCTTTCTTT. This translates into CASSQDWGNTEAFF.